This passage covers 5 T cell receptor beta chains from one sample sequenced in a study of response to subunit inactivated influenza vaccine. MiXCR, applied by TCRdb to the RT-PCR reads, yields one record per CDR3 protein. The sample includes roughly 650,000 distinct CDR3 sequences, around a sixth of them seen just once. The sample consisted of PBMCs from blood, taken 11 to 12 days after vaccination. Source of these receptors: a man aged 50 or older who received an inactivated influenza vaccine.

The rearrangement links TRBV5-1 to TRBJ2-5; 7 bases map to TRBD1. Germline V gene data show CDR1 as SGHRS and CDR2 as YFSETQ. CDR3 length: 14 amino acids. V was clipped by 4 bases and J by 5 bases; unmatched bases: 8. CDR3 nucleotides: TGCGCCAGCAGCCCAACGACAGGGTTGGAGACCCAGTACTTC. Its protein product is CASSPTTGLETQYF.

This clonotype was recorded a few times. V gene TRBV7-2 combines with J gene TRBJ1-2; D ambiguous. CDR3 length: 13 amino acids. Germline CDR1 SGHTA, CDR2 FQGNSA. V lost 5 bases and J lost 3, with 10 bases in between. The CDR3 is CASSPDKDYGYTF. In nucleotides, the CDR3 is TGTGCCAGCAGCCCCGACAAGGACTATGGCTACACCTTC.

Here the CDR3 reads CATSSMLGGYGYTF. The CDR3 nucleotides read TGTGCCACCAGCAGCATGCTAGGGGGCTATGGCTACACCTTC. The chain is built from TRBV15 and TRBJ1-2; D may be TRBD1 (6 bases). Between the trimmed V and J ends, which lost 3 bases and 4 bases, there was a span of 12 bases. Germline assignment: CDR1 LNHNV and CDR2 YYDKDF (reference sequence). The CDR3 is 14 amino acids.

CDR3 loop: CASSLGDGQKQFF. The DNA for the CDR3 is TGTGCCAGCAGCTTGGGGGACGGACAAAAGCAGTTCTTC. The V and J genes are TRBV11-2 and TRBJ2-1, with D tentatively TRBD1 or TRBD2 (5 bases each). The CDR3 has 13 residues. V shed 3 bases and J shed 11 bases, with 14 bases lying between them. Per germline, CDR1 SGHAT and CDR2 FQNNGV.

CDR3 in amino acids: CASSSGLSGGKRNEQFF. Here the CDR3 DNA reads TGTGCCAGCAGCTCGGGACTTAGCGGGGGGAAAAGAAATGAGCAGTTCTTC. V gene TRBV7-8 combines with J gene TRBJ2-1; TRBD2 matches at 10 bases. J was trimmed by 7 bases and V by 4 bases; bases with no gene match: 13. CDR3 length: 17 residues. CDR1 is SGHVS and CDR2 is FQNEAQ in the germline V gene.